These 30 T cell receptor beta chains share one sample of origin, sequenced in a study of blood T cell repertoires in COVID-19. Produced via immunoSEQ multiplex PCR; TCRdb's table is partial and in-frame only. This table holds 150,000 to 200,000 clones, roughly 80% found once. Sequenced sample: peripheral blood. Receptors were obtained from a human donor with acute or convalescent COVID-19. The donor label of this sample is uncertain.

This clone occurred a few times. The chain carries TRBV7-9 and TRBJ1-4; unclear D gene. The CDR3 extends over 16 amino acids. Looked up from germline, CDR1 is SEHNR and CDR2 is FQNEAQ (reference sequence). Trimming cost V 7 bases and J 3 bases, with 18 bases left between them. The CDR3 region has the DNA TGTGCCAGCACCCTAATGGGGAGCACAGCTAATGAAAAACTGTTTTTT. This encodes CASTLMGSTANEKLFF.

The gene calls are TRBV4-2 and TRBJ2-7, with D hard to call. Germline lookup yields CDR1 LGHNA and CDR2 YNFKEQ. This CDR3 comprises 14 residues. Between the trimmed V and J ends, which lost 0 bases and 2 bases, there was a span of 8 bases. CDR3 coding DNA: TGTGCCAGCAGCCAAGAAGCTCTCGCCTACGAGCAGTACTTC. This translates into CASSQEALAYEQYF.

The J gene is TRBJ2-1, the V gene TRBV6-5; 8 bases map to TRBD1. Germline CDR1 is MNHEY and CDR2 is SVGAGI. The junction had 3 bases not matched to a gene; V was cut back by 6 bases and J by 2 bases. This CDR3 is built from 14 residues. The CDR3 DNA follows: TGTGCCAGCAGCGGGACAGGCCCCTACAATGAGCAGTTCTTC. It encodes CASSGTGPYNEQFF.

The chain combines TRBV3-1 (or the pseudogene TRBV3-2) with TRBJ2-2, with 8 nucleotides matching TRBD2. V was pared by 2 bases and J by 4 bases, with 3 bases of the junction left unmatched. Germline CDR1 is LGHDT and CDR2 is YNNKEL (reference sequence). CDR3 size: 15 residues. CDR3: CASSQQRGFTGELFF. In nucleotides, the CDR3 is TGTGCCAGCAGCCAACAGCGGGGGTTCACCGGGGAGCTGTTTTTT.

V is TRBV11-3 and J is TRBJ2-1; the D is unclear. V dropped 2 bases and J dropped 8 bases, with 10 bases sitting between them. Germline V gene sequence: CDR1 SGHNT, CDR2 YENEEA. The CDR3 extends over 13 amino acids. In DNA form, the CDR3 reads TGTGCCAGCAGCTTATTCCGTTTTGATGAGCAGTTCTTC. This sequence encodes CASSLFRFDEQFF.

This clone was counted between two and nine times. The rearrangement links TRBV5-6 to TRBJ2-5; 10 bases are shared with TRBD1. The CDR3 is 14 residues long. V lost 4 bases, J lost 2 bases, and 2 bases stayed unmatched. Germline assignment: CDR1 SGHDT and CDR2 YYEEEE. The CDR3 here is CASSGQGGQETQYF. Written as DNA, the CDR3 is TGTGCCAGCAGCGGACAGGGGGGACAAGAGACCCAGTACTTC.

This chain joins TRBV4-2 and TRBJ2-7, with a possible D match to TRBD2 (6 bases). V was pared by 0 bases and J by 6 bases, with 15 bases between. The germline gives CDR1 LGHNA, CDR2 YNFKEQ. The length of the CDR3 is 15 residues. The CDR3 is CASSQDGGTLGEQYF. For the CDR3, the DNA is TGTGCCAGCAGCCAAGATGGGGGGACGCTGGGCGAGCAGTACTTC.

The chain links TRBV11-2 to TRBJ2-1, with D maybe TRBD1 (6 bases). This CDR3 has 14 residues. Trimming shortened V by 5 bases and J by 7 bases, and 15 bases separated the two germline ends. Looked up from germline, CDR1 is SGHAT and CDR2 is FQNNGV. The CDR3 protein is CASSTIQGLNEQFF. The CDR3 DNA is TGTGCCAGCAGCACAATACAGGGCTTAAATGAGCAGTTCTTC.

The rearrangement links TRBV7-6 to TRBJ2-3, with a tentative D call TRBD2 (5 bases). Trimming removed 1 base at V and 0 bases at J, with 11 bases between. The CDR3 has 16 residues. Per germline, CDR1 SGHVS and CDR2 FNYEAQ. The CDR3 bases are TGTGCCAGCAGCTTAGGACTAACCTCTAGCACAGATACGCAGTATTTT. Translating gives CASSLGLTSSTDTQYF. Complete variable domain (other parts from reference TRBV7-6 and TRBJ2-3): GAGVSQSPRYKVTKRGQDVALRCDPISGHVSLYWYRQALGQGPEFLTYFNYEAQQDKSGLPNDRFSAERPEGSISTLTIQRTEQRDSAMYRCASSLGLTSSTDTQYFGPGTRLTVL.

J is TRBJ1-4 and V is TRBV19; D unresolved. The CDR3 has 13 residues. The ends were cut back, 1 base at V and 4 bases at J, with 4 bases in the middle. Germline lookup yields CDR1 LNHDA and CDR2 SQIVND (reference sequence). The CDR3 DNA reads as TGTGCCAGTAGTATAGGCGGTAATGAAAAACTGTTTTTT. This translates into CASSIGGNEKLFF.

CDR3 DNA: TGTGCCAGCAGTTTGACTAGCGGCTACGAGCAGTACTTC. It encodes CASSLTSGYEQYF. This rearrangement joins TRBV12-3 or TRBV12-4 to TRBJ2-7; 9 nucleotides line up with TRBD2. The CDR3 extends over 13 amino acids. The ends lost 3 bases at V and 3 bases at J; junction bases unmatched: 0.

This clone was seen more than once but under ten times. The chain employs TRBV6-1 and TRBJ1-5; no clear D. The CDR3 runs 17 residues. Trimming took off 1 base at V and 4 bases at J, with 17 bases between the two ends. Per germline, CDR1 MNHNS and CDR2 SASEGT. The DNA for the CDR3 is TGTGCCAGCAGTGAAGGAGATGGTTGGGGAGGAAATCAGCCCCAGCATTTT. It encodes CASSEGDGWGGNQPQHF.

This chain joins TRBV11-2 and TRBJ2-7; TRBD2 agrees at 10 bases. The CDR3 length is 15 residues. J lost 4 bases, V lost 2 bases, and 5 bases had no gene match. CDR1 and CDR2 from the germline V gene are SGHAT and FQNNGV. The DNA for the CDR3 is TGTGCCAGCAGCTTACGGCTAGCGGGGGATTACGAGCAGTACTTC. Its translation is CASSLRLAGDYEQYF.

The chain couples TRBV18 to TRBJ1-5; D ambiguous. The V gene lost 0 bases and the J gene lost 4 bases, with 4 bases spanning the gap. The CDR3 is 13 residues long. Germline V gene sequence: CDR1 KGHSH, CDR2 LQKENI. The CDR3 protein is CASSPPANQPQHF. CDR3 coding DNA: TGTGCCAGCTCACCACCGGCTAATCAGCCCCAGCATTTT.

In its sample, this clone was seen a few times. The CDR3 region is CASSLGTGVGNTIYF. The CDR3 coding sequence is TGTGCCAGCAGCTTAGGGACCGGGGTAGGAAACACCATATATTTT. This rearrangement joins TRBV7-2 to TRBJ1-3; D uncertain. CDR3 length: 15 residues. Trimming cost V 1 base and J 4 bases, with 11 bases left between them. In germline, CDR1 is SGHTA, CDR2 FQGNSA.

The chain recombines TRBV29-1 with TRBJ2-7, with TRBD1 identical over 10 bases. Germline V gene data show CDR1 as SQVTM and CDR2 as ANQGSEA. The trim removed 5 bases at V and 4 bases at J, leaving 8 bases unmatched. There are 14 residues in the CDR3. The CDR3 DNA sequence: TGCAGCGTTAAATACCGGACAGGGGGTTACGAGCAGTACTTC. Its protein is CSVKYRTGGYEQYF.

This chain connects TRBV6-5 to TRBJ2-3; possibly TRBD1 for D (6 bases). V was shortened by 6 bases and J by 5 bases, with 12 bases between the two germline ends. This CDR3 has 13 residues. Germline V gives CDR1 MNHEY, CDR2 SVGAGI. CDR3 DNA sequence: TGTGCCAGCAGGCCCCCAGGGGAAGATACGCAGTATTTT. This gives the protein CASRPPGEDTQYF.

This clone was recorded a few times. The chain's CDR3 is CASSTTGSQGQPQHF. The CDR3 DNA is TGTGCCAGCAGCACGACAGGGTCCCAGGGTCAGCCCCAGCATTTT. V is TRBV2 and J is TRBJ1-5; 7 nucleotides match TRBD1. The CDR3 totals 15 residues. V was pared by 6 bases and J by 6 bases, with 11 bases of the junction left unmatched. CDR1 is SNHLY and CDR2 is FYNNEI in the germline V gene.

This clone was seen just once. The chain joins TRBV11-1 to TRBJ2-7; 7 nucleotides agree with TRBD2. Trimming cost V 5 bases and J 0 bases; bases outside gene matches: 7. From germline, CDR1 is SGHAT and CDR2 FQDESV (reference sequence). The CDR3 is 15 residues long. In DNA, the CDR3 is TGTGCCAGCAGCGACGGGGGGAGCCGCTCCTACGAGCAGTACTTC. Amino acids: CASSDGGSRSYEQYF.

This clone has only a few counts. The chain carries TRBV6-5 and TRBJ1-4; D is unresolved. There are 13 residues in the CDR3. V was cut by 7 bases and J by 8 bases, with 14 bases left in between. CDR1 is MNHEY, CDR2 SVGAGI, per germline. DNA for the CDR3: TGTGCCAGCACCCCCGGGCCGGGGGAAAAACTGTTTTTT. It is translated as CASTPGPGEKLFF.

Of note for this clone: At the DNA level, this CDR3 is encoded by other sequences in the same sample as well. This chain connects TRBV18 to TRBJ2-7; D is uncertain. Germline-derived CDR1 and CDR2 are KGHSH and LQKENI. V shed 2 bases and J shed 2 bases, with 7 bases lying between them. The CDR3 is 13 residues long. CDR3 region: CASSPGQTYEQYF. In nucleotides, the CDR3 is TGTGCCAGCTCACCAGGGCAGACCTACGAGCAGTACTTC.

V gene TRBV25-1 combines with J gene TRBJ1-4, with TRBD1 matching over 9 bases. V dropped 1 base and J dropped 7; count of bases not matched to a gene: 4. Germline CDR1 MGHDK, CDR2 SYGVNS. The CDR3 runs to 15 residues. CDR3 in amino acids: CASSELGQGVEKLFF. CDR3 coding DNA: TGTGCCAGCAGTGAATTGGGACAGGGAGTTGAAAAACTGTTTTTT.

The CDR3, as DNA: TGTGCTAGTGGTCCGTCTGGGGCCAACGTCCTGACTTTC. Its translation: CASGPSGANVLTF. The chain combines TRBV12-5 with TRBJ2-6; D is undetermined. This CDR3 contains 13 residues. Germline V gives CDR1 LGHNT, CDR2 FRNRAP. V dropped 5 bases and J dropped 1 base, with 3 bases sitting between them.

J is TRBJ2-7 and V is TRBV6-1; D is ambiguous. There are 15 residues in the CDR3. V was shortened by 3 bases and J by 2 bases, with 14 bases between the two germline ends. The germline gives CDR1 MNHNS, CDR2 SASEGT. DNA for the CDR3: TGTGCCAGCAGTGAGGCTATTTCAGAGGCCTACGAGCAGTACTTC. It is translated as CASSEAISEAYEQYF.

The chain uses TRBV30 and TRBJ2-5, with 9 bases aligning to TRBD1. Germline trimming cut 4 bases from V and 4 bases from J; bases unmatched to any gene: 4. The germline gives CDR1 GTSNPN, CDR2 SVGIG (reference sequence). This CDR3 comprises 13 residues. The CDR3 reads CAWTQGARETQYF. The CDR3 nucleotides are TGTGCCTGGACACAGGGGGCGAGAGAGACCCAGTACTTC. The entire variable domain, with the rest obtained from reference TRBV30 and TRBJ2-5, is as follows: SQTIHQWPATLVQPVGSPLSLECTVEGTSNPNLYWYRQAAGRGLQLLFYSVGIGQISSEVPQNLSASRPQDRQFILSSKKLLLSDSGFYLCAWTQGARETQYFGPGTRLLVL.

The chain couples TRBV6-5 to TRBJ1-1; possible D gene TRBD1, 6 bases. The CDR3 consists of 13 residues. The germline V gene encodes CDR1 MNHEY and CDR2 SVGAGI. V dropped 6 bases and J dropped 5 bases, with 13 bases sitting between them. The DNA for the CDR3 is TGTGCCAGCAGGTTCTCCAGGGGAACTGAAGCTTTCTTT. It translates to CASRFSRGTEAFF.

This rearrangement joins TRBV19 to TRBJ1-1, with no clear D. V was trimmed by 1 base and J by 5 bases, leaving 8 bases between them. CDR1 is LNHDA and CDR2 is SQIVND in the germline V gene (reference sequence). The CDR3 loop spans 13 amino acids. The chain's CDR3 is CASSIAYGTEAFF. DNA of the CDR3: TGTGCCAGTAGTATAGCTTACGGGACTGAAGCTTTCTTT.

The genes are TRBV7-9 and TRBJ2-1; 11 nucleotides line up with TRBD2. J lost 2 bases, V lost 11 bases, and 2 bases had no gene match. This CDR3 is built from 13 residues. Germline CDR1 and CDR2: SEHNR and FQNEAQ (reference sequence). The CDR3: CASSGRTYNEQFF. The CDR3 DNA reads TGTGCCTCTAGCGGGAGGACCTACAATGAGCAGTTCTTC. Based on the CDR3 plus reference TRBV7-9 and TRBJ2-1, the full variable domain is DTGVSQNPRHKITKRGQNVTFRCDPISEHNRLYWYRQTLGQGPEFLTYFQNEAQLEKSRLLSDRFSAERPKGSFSTLEIQRTEQGDSAMYLCASSGRTYNEQFFGPGTRLTVL.

The rearrangement links TRBV10-2 to TRBJ2-2; D possibly corresponds to TRBD1 (5 bases). Germline V gene data show CDR1 as WSHSY and CDR2 as SAAADI. V dropped 7 bases and J dropped 0 bases, with 24 bases sitting between them. The CDR3 has 19 amino acids. CDR3 residues: CASTSGFIQGPANTGELFF. The CDR3 DNA is TGCGCCAGCACTTCCGGCTTTATTCAGGGTCCCGCGAACACCGGGGAGCTGTTTTTT.

V gene TRBV18 combines with J gene TRBJ2-1, with 9 bases aligning to TRBD2. Germline CDR1 is KGHSH and CDR2 is LQKENI. The V segment lost 3 bases and the J segment 10 bases; nucleotides outside the gene matches: 16. This CDR3 has 17 residues. This CDR3 is CASSPGLIAGEVEEQFF. The CDR3 DNA reads as TGTGCCAGCTCACCTGGGTTGATAGCGGGAGAAGTAGAGGAGCAGTTCTTC.